The next 29 T cell receptor beta chains were all read from a single sample in a study of T cell repertoires in cytomegalovirus infection. Their antigens are not known. MiXCR, run by TCRdb on the reads, gives a single entry per CDR3 protein. The sample has fewer than 850,000 distinct CDR3 sequences, about 29% seen once. Sequencing used cultured CD8+ T cells from PBMCs, obtained from culture after CMV antigen stimulation. The receptors originated from a human donor in good health (CMV status not recorded). Some clones in this sample may be carry-over from other donors' samples.

This chain uses TRBV27 with TRBJ1-1; possibly TRBD1 for D (5 bases). CDR3 size: 17 residues. CDR1 is MNHEY, CDR2 SMNVEV, per germline (reference sequence). Trimming cost V 5 bases and J 1 base, with 20 bases left between them. The CDR3 coding sequence is TGTGCCAGCAGTCCCTGGGGGGGGAGCCTAGGGAACACTGAAGCTTTCTTT. Its protein product is CASSPWGGSLGNTEAFF.

This clonotype turned up a few times. The V call is TRBV14, the J call TRBJ1-1; D remains ambiguous. The CDR3 sequence is 13 residues long. V lost 3 bases and J lost 1, with 6 bases in between. CDR1 is SGHDN, CDR2 FVKESK, per germline. The CDR3 coding sequence is TGTGCCAGCAGCCACGGATGGAACACTGAAGCTTTCTTT. Protein sequence: CASSHGWNTEAFF.

The CDR3 is CSARALGERGSYNEQFF. The CDR3 DNA is TGCAGTGCTAGGGCATTAGGGGAGCGTGGGTCCTACAATGAGCAGTTCTTC. The rearrangement uses TRBV20-1 and TRBJ2-1, with D possibly being TRBD1 or TRBD2 (5 bases each). The V gene lost 3 bases and the J gene lost 1 base, with 19 bases spanning the gap. CDR1 and CDR2 (germline): DFQATT, SNEGSKA (reference sequence). The CDR3 contains 17 residues.

This clonotype was detected a few times. CDR3 DNA sequence: TGTGCCAGCAGTTACAGGAAACAGGGGAGACCCTCTTTTACCAACTATGGCTACACCTTC. Translating gives CASSYRKQGRPSFTNYGYTF. The V call is TRBV6-6, the J call TRBJ1-2; 7 bases agree with TRBD1. Looked up from germline, CDR1 is MNHNY and CDR2 is SVGAGI (reference sequence). The CDR3 is 20 amino acids. J gave up 2 bases and V 2 bases, and 20 bases lay outside the gene matches.

This clonotype has more than one count but fewer than ten. The chain links TRBV6-5 to TRBJ2-5; D tentatively fits TRBD1 or TRBD2 (6 bases each). CDR3 size: 15 residues. Looked up from germline, CDR1 is MNHEY and CDR2 is SVGAGI. Trimming took 5 bases from V and 1 from J, leaving 14 bases between them. The chain's CDR3 is CASSTPGGGQETQYF. DNA of the CDR3: TGTGCCAGCAGTACCCCCGGGGGCGGCCAAGAGACCCAGTACTTC.

This clonotype was found many times. The genes are TRBV12-3 or TRBV12-4 and TRBJ2-5; D tentatively fits TRBD1 or TRBD2 (5 bases each). Trimming stripped 4 bases from V and 2 bases from J, with 5 bases between. CDR3 length: 12 amino acids. CDR3 sequence reads: CASSWGQETQYF. The DNA for the CDR3 is TGTGCCAGCAGTTGGGGGCAAGAGACCCAGTACTTC.

The V and J genes are TRBV13 and TRBJ1-1, with no clear D. CDR3 length: 15 amino acids. Germline V gene sequence: CDR1 PRHDT, CDR2 FYEKMQ (reference sequence). V was cut by 0 bases and J by 5 bases, with 13 bases left in between. In DNA, the CDR3 is TGTGCCAGCAGCTTAGGGGGCGGACGTTATACTGAAGCTTTCTTT. Residues: CASSLGGGRYTEAFF. The full variable domain, in which reference TRBV13 and TRBJ1-1 provide the parts outside the CDR3, is AAGVIQSPRHLIKEKRETATLKCYPIPRHDTVYWYQQGPGQDPQFLISFYEKMQSDKGSIPDRFSAQQFSDYHSELNMSSLELGDSALYFCASSLGGGRYTEAFFGQGTRLTVV.

This clonotype was counted only a few times. The V gene is TRBV7-6, the J gene TRBJ2-2; 8 bases agree with TRBD2. V trimming: 2 bases; J trimming: 2 bases; junction bases outside the gene matches: 4. Germline-derived CDR1 and CDR2 are SGHVS and FNYEAQ. This CDR3 has 16 amino acids. DNA for the CDR3: TGTGCCAGCAGCTTATATCGGGGGGGTAACACCGGGGAGCTGTTTTTT. This codes for CASSLYRGGNTGELFF.

On this clonotype itself: Germline is not matched at one junction end, which may reflect a read error. The V call is TRBV19, the J call TRBJ1-2, with D tentatively TRBD1 (5 bases). Germline-derived CDR1 and CDR2 are LNHDA and SQIVND (reference sequence). The CDR3 has 12 residues. CDR3 region: CASCIPGNGFTF. For the CDR3, the DNA is TGTGCCAGTTGTATCCCAGGGAATGGCTTCACCTTC.

The chain links TRBV12-3 or TRBV12-4 to TRBJ2-6; no definite D call. This CDR3 comprises 17 residues. The V gene lost 2 bases and the J gene lost 2 bases, with 13 bases spanning the gap. The CDR3: CASSLTGYYTGANVLTF. The CDR3, as DNA: TGTGCCAGCAGTTTAACGGGTTATTACACTGGGGCCAACGTCCTGACTTTC.

Only a few counts were recorded for this clonotype. The chain employs TRBV7-6 and TRBJ1-5; no definite D call. The CDR3 length is 16 residues. Between the trimmed V and J ends, which lost 1 base and 1 base, there was a span of 11 bases. From germline, CDR1 is SGHVS and CDR2 FNYEAQ. The CDR3 sequence is CASSLEQPGSNQPQHF. DNA of the CDR3: TGTGCCAGCAGCTTAGAACAACCTGGGAGCAATCAGCCCCAGCATTTT.

This clonotype occurred a few times. The genes are TRBV10-3 and TRBJ1-1; 8 positions agree with TRBD1. Trimming at V came to 3 bases and at J to 5 bases, leaving 5 bases not matched to a gene. The CDR3 sequence is 14 residues long. The germline V gene encodes CDR1 ENHRY and CDR2 SYGVKD. The CDR3 DNA follows: TGTGCCATCAGTGATGGACAGGGTGGGACTGAAGCTTTCTTT. Its protein is CAISDGQGGTEAFF.

This clonotype was recorded a few times. The chain couples TRBV27 to TRBJ1-2; 8 bases fit TRBD1. Germline assignment: CDR1 MNHEY and CDR2 SMNVEV (reference sequence). The ends lost 2 bases at V and 6 bases at J; junction bases unmatched: 2. The CDR3 is 13 amino acids. CDR3 nucleotide sequence: TGTGCCAGCAGTTTACTGGGACAGGATGGCTACACCTTC. Translation: CASSLLGQDGYTF.

This clonotype was recorded a few times. V gene TRBV7-6 combines with J gene TRBJ2-7, with D possibly called TRBD1 or TRBD2 (6 bases each). This CDR3 is built from 15 residues. From germline, CDR1 is SGHVS and CDR2 FNYEAQ. Trimming cost V 1 base and J 3 bases, with 13 bases left between them. The CDR3: CASSLEGGLNYEQYF. The CDR3 DNA reads as TGTGCCAGCAGCTTAGAGGGGGGACTCAACTACGAGCAGTACTTC.

The chain links TRBV29-1 to TRBJ2-3; 7 bases are shared with TRBD2. Trimming cost V 8 bases and J 6 bases; bases outside gene matches: 2. Per germline, CDR1 SQVTM and CDR2 ANQGSEA. The CDR3 is 10 amino acids. The CDR3 spells CSSGGDTQYF. The DNA for the CDR3 is TGCAGCTCGGGGGGTGATACGCAGTATTTT.

This chain links TRBV6-1 with TRBJ1-2; possibly TRBD1 for D (6 bases). Trimming shortened V by 8 bases and J by 8 bases, and 18 bases separated the two germline ends. The CDR3 has 13 amino acids. The germline gives CDR1 MNHNS, CDR2 SASEGT. CDR3: CASSPWRGQGYTF. The CDR3 coding sequence is TGTGCCAGCTCCCCTTGGCGGGGGCAGGGCTACACCTTC.

The genes are TRBV6-1 and TRBJ2-7; 11 bases map to TRBD2. Germline lookup yields CDR1 MNHNS and CDR2 SASEGT. V was pared by 6 bases and J by 5 bases, with 9 bases of the junction left unmatched. The CDR3 loop spans 15 amino acids. As DNA, the CDR3 is TGTGCCAGCAGACCACTAGCGGGGGATTGGGACGAGCAGTACGTC. Amino acids: CASRPLAGDWDEQYV.

The chain uses TRBV2 and TRBJ2-3; 9 nucleotides match TRBD2. CDR1 SNHLY and CDR2 FYNNEI come from the germline V gene. The V and J ends lost 8 bases and 4 bases, in that order; junction bases with no gene match: 10. This CDR3 spans 15 amino acids. CDR3 amino acids: CASWVGGGAADTQYF. CDR3 DNA sequence: TGTGCCAGCTGGGTGGGCGGGGGGGCGGCAGATACGCAGTATTTT.

This clonotype showed up many times. The rearrangement links TRBV2 to TRBJ2-1, with TRBD1 identical over 8 bases. The V gene end was trimmed by 8 bases and the J gene end by 5 bases; junction bases not matched to a gene: 8. Germline V CDR1 and CDR2: SNHLY, FYNNEI. CDR3 length: 14 residues. The chain's CDR3 is CASRPPDRDNEQFF. The CDR3 coding sequence is TGTGCCAGCCGACCGCCGGACAGGGACAATGAGCAGTTCTTC. Full variable domain (outside the CDR3, taken from reference TRBV2 and TRBJ2-1): EPEVTQTPSHQVTQMGQEVILRCVPISNHLYFYWYRQILGQKVEFLVSFYNNEISEKSEIFDDQFSVERPDGSNFTLKIRSTKLEDSAMYFCASRPPDRDNEQFFGPGTRLTVL.

This clonotype occurred a few times. The chain links TRBV7-8 to TRBJ2-3; D might be TRBD2 (5 bases). The CDR3 spans 15 residues. Germline CDR1 and CDR2: SGHVS and FQNEAQ. V lost 5 bases and J lost 0, with 12 bases in between. The CDR3 bases are TGTGCCAGCAGCAATTGGGAGACGAGCACAGATACGCAGTATTTT. Encoded protein: CASSNWETSTDTQYF. Complete variable domain (other parts from reference TRBV7-8 and TRBJ2-3): GAGVSQSPRYKVAKRGQDVALRCDPISGHVSLFWYQQALGQGPEFLTYFQNEAQLDKSGLPSDRFFAERPEGSVSTLKIQRTQQEDSAVYLCASSNWETSTDTQYFGPGTRLTVL.

This chain connects TRBV19 to TRBJ2-1; D remains unclear. Germline values: CDR1 LNHDA, CDR2 SQIVND (reference sequence). V dropped 6 bases and J dropped 3 bases, with 12 bases sitting between them. The length of the CDR3 is 14 residues. The CDR3 nucleotides read TGTGCCAGTAGCGAACAGTCCAACTACAATGAGCAGTTCTTC. Its translation: CASSEQSNYNEQFF. Full variable domain (remainder filled in from reference TRBV19 and TRBJ2-1): DGGITQSPKYLFRKEGQNVTLSCEQNLNHDAMYWYRQDPGQGLRLIYYSQIVNDFQKGDIAEGYSVSREKKESFPLTVTSAQKNPTAFYLCASSEQSNYNEQFFGPGTRLTVL.

The chain combines TRBV4-2 with TRBJ2-2; 7 nucleotides match TRBD1. Germline V gene sequence: CDR1 LGHNA, CDR2 YNFKEQ. The CDR3 is 16 residues long. V dropped 5 bases and J dropped 2; count of bases not matched to a gene: 8. Here the CDR3 reads CASSFRTGDNTGELFF. In DNA, the CDR3 is TGTGCCAGCAGCTTCCGGACAGGAGATAACACCGGGGAGCTGTTTTTT.

The chain carries TRBV13 and TRBJ2-7, with 11 positions matching TRBD2. In germline, CDR1 is PRHDT, CDR2 FYEKMQ (reference sequence). CDR3 length equals 16 residues. The J segment lost 0 bases and the V segment lost 0 bases, leaving 1 base of the junction unmatched. CDR3 DNA: TGTGCCAGCAGCTTAGGGACTAGCGGGGCCTCCTACGAGCAGTACTTC. The encoded protein is CASSLGTSGASYEQYF.

This clonotype was picked up a small number of times. This rearrangement joins TRBV4-2 to TRBJ2-5, with 8 bases lining up with TRBD2. The CDR3 contains 15 residues. Per germline, CDR1 LGHNA and CDR2 YNFKEQ. J was trimmed by 4 bases and V by 0 bases; bases with no gene match: 4. The CDR3 spells CASSQDPSGGETQYF. In DNA, the CDR3 is TGTGCCAGCAGCCAAGATCCCAGCGGGGGAGAGACCCAGTACTTC.

This clonotype was recorded many times. The chain uses TRBV6-1 and TRBJ1-1; D is unresolved. This CDR3 spans 17 amino acids. The germline V gene encodes CDR1 MNHNS and CDR2 SASEGT. The V end was cut by 5 bases, the J end by 0 bases, with 19 bases between. CDR3 amino acids: CASSLELFAGMNTEAFF. The DNA for the CDR3 is TGTGCCAGCAGTTTGGAGCTTTTCGCAGGTATGAACACTGAAGCTTTCTTT.

This chain connects TRBV29-1 to TRBJ2-1; possible D gene TRBD1, 6 bases. This CDR3 has 16 amino acids. CDR1 and CDR2 (germline): SQVTM, ANQGSEA. Trimming took off 3 bases at V and 0 bases at J, with 15 bases between the two ends. The CDR3 DNA is TGCAGCGTTGAGGATGCGGACAGATCCTCCTACAATGAGCAGTTCTTC. This sequence encodes CSVEDADRSSYNEQFF.

This clonotype was picked up many times. The chain links TRBV7-2 to TRBJ2-7, with D tentatively TRBD2 (7 bases). Germline CDR1 reads SGHTA; CDR2 reads FQGNSA. V lost 5 bases to trimming and J lost 5 bases, with 19 bases between them. The CDR3 sequence is 15 residues long. The CDR3 DNA follows: TGTGCCAGCAGCCCTTCGAGGGGGGGCCACCACGAGCAGTACGTC. It encodes CASSPSRGGHHEQYV.

This chain connects TRBV29-1 to TRBJ1-2, with D perhaps matching TRBD1 (5 bases). V was clipped by 6 bases and J by 8 bases, with 19 bases between them. The length of the CDR3 is 13 residues. The germline gives CDR1 SQVTM, CDR2 ANQGSEA. CDR3 sequence: CSVPPTGTLGYTF. DNA of the CDR3: TGCAGCGTCCCCCCCACAGGAACCCTCGGCTACACCTTC.

This chain uses TRBV7-9 with TRBJ1-1; D gene unclear. The germline V and J ends were trimmed by 5 bases and 1 base, with 17 bases remaining between them. Germline-derived CDR1 and CDR2 are SEHNR and FQNEAQ (reference sequence). The CDR3 contains 16 residues. The CDR3 loop is CASSPPLERANTEAFF. The DNA of the CDR3 is TGTGCCAGCAGCCCCCCGTTGGAGAGAGCGAACACTGAAGCTTTCTTT.